These 29 T cell receptor beta chains were sequenced from one sample in a study of cytomegalovirus exposure and HLA in healthy donors. The PCR employed 60 Vbeta primers together with 13 Jbeta primers. Sequenced by immunoSEQ multiplex PCR; TCRdb stores in-frame clones only, minus some. Here the sample table reports around 110,000 clones. The sample was PBMCs. Receptors originate from a middle-aged man in good health and CMV-seropositive.

The chain joins TRBV2 to TRBJ2-1; D not certain. V lost 5 bases and J 12 bases, leaving 11 bases between the germline ends. CDR3 length equals 11 residues. Germline V gives CDR1 SNHLY, CDR2 FYNNEI. The CDR3, as DNA: TGTGCCAGCAGTCAAAATATCGGGCAGTTCTTC. It codes for CASSQNIGQFF.

V usage is TRBV6-5 and J usage is TRBJ1-1, with D uncertain. The germline V and J ends were trimmed by 5 bases and 5 bases, with 12 bases remaining between them. Per germline, CDR1 MNHEY and CDR2 SVGAGI. The CDR3 has 13 residues. DNA of the CDR3: TGTGCCAGCAGTACTCGAGTGCATACTGAAGCTTTCTTT. Amino acids: CASSTRVHTEAFF.

Concerning this clone itself: The junction differs from germline at one of its ends, possibly a read error. The chain links TRBV7-2 to TRBJ2-2; 8 bases map to TRBD1. The germline CDR1 and CDR2 sequences are SGHTA and FQGNSA. CDR3 length: 15 residues. CDR3 DNA sequence: TGTGCCAGCAGTTTAGGACAGGGGAACACCGGGGAGCTGTTTTTT. Its translation is CASSLGQGNTGELFF. The full variable domain, its missing parts supplied by reference TRBV7-2 and TRBJ2-2, is GAGVSQSPSNKVTEKGKDVELRCDPISGHTALYWYRQSLGQGLEFLIYFQGNSAPDKSGLPSDRFSAERTGGSVSTLTIQRTQQEDSAVYLCASSLGQGNTGELFFGEGSRLTVL.

The V gene is TRBV19, the J gene TRBJ2-7, with 9 bases matching TRBD1. The V segment lost 5 bases and the J segment 4 bases; nucleotides outside the gene matches: 6. Germline CDR1 LNHDA, CDR2 SQIVND (reference sequence). There are 14 residues in the CDR3. The CDR3 is CASSPGTGPYEQYF. CDR3 nucleotide sequence: TGTGCCAGTAGTCCGGGGACAGGGCCGTACGAGCAGTACTTC.

To note about this clone: The sample contains more than one DNA sequence encoding this CDR3. This chain joins TRBV7-3 and TRBJ2-2, with D possibly TRBD1 on 5 matching bases. The ends were cut back, 2 bases at V and 2 bases at J, with 6 bases in the middle. The CDR3 extends over 14 amino acids. Germline V gene lookup returns CDR1 SGHTA and CDR2 FQGTGA. This chain's CDR3 is CASSLGANTGELFF. The CDR3 DNA sequence: TGTGCCAGCAGCTTAGGGGCCAACACCGGGGAGCTGTTTTTT. The variable domain in full, completed from reference TRBV7-3 and TRBJ2-2, reads GAGVSQTPSNKVTEKGKYVELRCDPISGHTALYWYRQSLGQGPEFLIYFQGTGAADDSGLPNDRFFAVRPEGSVSTLKIQRTERGDSAVYLCASSLGANTGELFFGEGSRLTVL.

The genes are TRBV5-6 and TRBJ2-1, with 10 positions matching TRBD2. The ends lost 4 bases at V and 9 bases at J; junction bases unmatched: 10. The CDR3 consists of 15 residues. Germline values: CDR1 SGHDT, CDR2 YYEEEE. CDR3 residues: CASSTPGLAPGEQFF. The CDR3 region has the DNA TGTGCCAGCAGCACTCCGGGACTAGCGCCCGGTGAGCAGTTCTTC. Full variable domain (missing parts from reference TRBV5-6 and TRBJ2-1): DAGVTQSPTHLIKTRGQQVTLRCSPKSGHDTVSWYQQALGQGPQFIFQYYEEEERQRGNFPDRFSGHQFPNYSSELNVNALLLGDSALYLCASSTPGLAPGEQFFGPGTRLTVL.

V is TRBV13 and J is TRBJ2-1; TRBD2 matches 7 bases. CDR3 size: 16 residues. Germline V gives CDR1 PRHDT, CDR2 FYEKMQ (reference sequence). Trimming at V came to 9 bases and at J to 9 bases, leaving 20 bases not matched to a gene. The CDR3 DNA is TGTGCCAGTACAAATATAGCGGGTGTGGAGGGTTTTGAGCAGTTCTTC. Protein: CASTNIAGVEGFEQFF.

The rearrangement joins TRBV28 to TRBJ1-3; D not certain. The CDR3 length is 14 residues. V was cut by 6 bases and J by 0 bases, with 9 bases left in between. CDR1 is MDHEN, CDR2 SYDVKM, per germline. The CDR3 DNA is TGTGCCAGCAGCCCCCCGTCCTCTGGAAACACCATATATTTT. Translation gives CASSPPSSGNTIYF.

The J gene is TRBJ2-2, the V gene TRBV6-1; no clear D. The CDR3 is made up of 15 amino acids. CDR1 and CDR2 (germline): MNHNS, SASEGT. V was shortened by 1 base and J by 5 bases, with 11 bases between the two germline ends. The DNA of the CDR3 is TGTGCCAGCAGTGAAGGGGCCCCGATAACCGGGGAGCTGTTTTTT. Amino acid sequence: CASSEGAPITGELFF.

V and J are TRBV7-2 and TRBJ2-5; possible D gene TRBD1, 6 bases. The CDR3 length is 15 residues. V lost 5 bases to trimming and J lost 3 bases, with 16 bases between them. Germline V lookup: CDR1 SGHTA, CDR2 FQGNSA. The CDR3 DNA sequence: TGTGCCAGCAGCCCTTGGTGGGGGCTGGAAGAGACCCAGTACTTC. It is translated as CASSPWWGLEETQYF.

The chain combines TRBV28 with TRBJ2-5, with 13 nucleotides matching TRBD2. The J call is uncertain, as TRBJ2-7 better fits the DNA end. Germline CDR1 and CDR2: MDHEN and SYDVKM. CDR3 size: 20 residues. The CDR3 DNA is TGTGCCAGCAGTTCCCTGACCTCATCCCGACTAGCGGGAGGTTGGGACGAGCAGTACTTC. Translation gives CASSSLTSSRLAGGWDEQYF.

The chain has TRBV5-1 and TRBJ2-2; 7 bases agree with TRBD2. The germline CDR1 and CDR2 sequences are SGHRS and YFSETQ. The CDR3 totals 13 residues. V lost 7 bases to trimming and J lost 5 bases; unmatched junction nucleotides: 5. The CDR3 nucleotides read TGCGCCAGCGGGGGAGCGGGAACCGGGGAGCTGTTTTTT. Translated, it gives CASGGAGTGELFF.

This sequence joins TRBV2 and TRBJ2-2, with D perhaps matching TRBD1 (5 bases). Per the germline V gene, CDR1 is SNHLY and CDR2 is FYNNEI. V was shortened by 6 bases and J by 1 base, with 9 bases between the two germline ends. There are 14 residues in the CDR3. The CDR3 DNA sequence: TGTGCCAGCAGCCCTACAGGGAACACCGGGGAGCTGTTTTTT. Its protein product is CASSPTGNTGELFF.

The V call is TRBV7-9, the J call TRBJ2-1; TRBD2 matches at 11 bases. J was trimmed by 6 bases and V by 2 bases; bases with no gene match: 9. CDR1 and CDR2 from the germline V gene are SEHNR and FQNEAQ (reference sequence). The CDR3 loop spans 17 amino acids. In DNA, the CDR3 is TGTGCCAGCAGCTTATCAGGGGTAGCGGGAGGGCTCAATGAGCAGTTCTTC. This gives the protein CASSLSGVAGGLNEQFF.

V is TRBV5-1 and J is TRBJ2-1; D might be TRBD2 (6 bases). Germline values: CDR1 SGHRS, CDR2 YFSETQ. The CDR3 is 16 amino acids. Trimming took 0 bases from V and 7 from J, leaving 17 bases between them. The CDR3 protein is CASSLGDSTGWNEQFF. The DNA of the CDR3 is TGCGCCAGCAGCTTGGGGGACTCCACCGGATGGAATGAGCAGTTCTTC. Supplemented by reference TRBV5-1 and TRBJ2-1, the full variable domain reads KAGVTQTPRYLIKTRGQQVTLSCSPISGHRSVSWYQQTPGQGLQFLFEYFSETQRNKGNFPGRFSGRQFSNSRSEMNVSTLELGDSALYLCASSLGDSTGWNEQFFGPGTRLTVL.

V usage is TRBV5-1 and J usage is TRBJ2-1; 7 bases line up with TRBD2. V was clipped by 5 bases and J by 7 bases; unmatched bases: 12. The germline gives CDR1 SGHRS, CDR2 YFSETQ. The CDR3 consists of 15 residues. CDR3 loop: CASSILALSGNEQFF. The DNA for the CDR3 is TGCGCCAGCAGTATACTAGCGCTCTCCGGGAATGAGCAGTTCTTC.

This sequence joins TRBV29-1 and TRBJ2-1; 8 bases align to TRBD2. V was pared by 8 bases and J by 3 bases, with 9 bases of the junction left unmatched. Germline V gives CDR1 SQVTM, CDR2 ANQGSEA. This CDR3 has 14 amino acids. CDR3: CSSSGGGFYNEQFF. The CDR3 DNA reads TGCAGCTCCTCCGGGGGGGGGTTCTACAATGAGCAGTTCTTC.

The chain combines TRBV5-4 with TRBJ2-6, with a weak D call TRBD2 (7 bases). The CDR3 is 15 amino acids. Germline V lookup: CDR1 SGHNT, CDR2 YYREEE (reference sequence). The V gene lost 2 bases and the J gene lost 17 bases, with 23 bases spanning the gap. The CDR3 nucleotides are TGTGCCAGCAGCTTCGGAGGGGGGGGCCTCCTTCTCGTGACTTTC. This codes for CASSFGGGGLLLVTF.

The V and J genes are TRBV4-2 and TRBJ2-3; D remains ambiguous. The V end was cut by 2 bases, the J end by 1 base, with 4 bases between. The germline V gene encodes CDR1 LGHNA and CDR2 YNFKEQ. The length of the CDR3 is 13 residues. The CDR3 is CASSQRGTDTQYF. The CDR3 DNA sequence: TGTGCCAGCAGCCAACGTGGCACAGATACGCAGTATTTT.

This chain links TRBV27 with TRBJ2-1; TRBD1 matches 7 bases. This CDR3 comprises 15 residues. Losses at the gene ends were 7 bases for V and 4 bases for J; bases not matched to a gene: 10. Germline assignment: CDR1 MNHEY and CDR2 SMNVEV (reference sequence). CDR3 nucleotide sequence: TGTGCCAGCAATATAGGGCCGGACAGGTACAATGAGCAGTTCTTC. Protein sequence: CASNIGPDRYNEQFF.

The genes are TRBV4-2 and TRBJ2-3; D possibly corresponds to TRBD2 (5 bases). Germline CDR1 is LGHNA and CDR2 is YNFKEQ. Trimming stripped 2 bases from V and 2 bases from J, with 11 bases between. There are 15 residues in the CDR3. The CDR3 bases are TGTGCCAGCAGCCAAACTAGTCTGAACACAGATACGCAGTATTTT. This sequence encodes CASSQTSLNTDTQYF.

The rearrangement links TRBV4-2 to TRBJ2-2; D is unresolved. With 0 bases removed from V and 6 bases from J, the gap between germline ends came to 11 bases. CDR1 LGHNA and CDR2 YNFKEQ come from the germline V gene. The CDR3 covers 15 residues. CDR3 residues: CASSQDKESAGELFF. The CDR3 nucleotides are TGTGCCAGCAGCCAAGATAAAGAATCGGCCGGGGAGCTGTTTTTT.

The chain links TRBV19 to TRBJ1-5; a possible D gene is TRBD1 (5 bases). Germline assignment: CDR1 LNHDA and CDR2 SQIVND (reference sequence). Between the trimmed V and J ends, which lost 6 bases and 1 base, there was a span of 13 bases. There are 15 residues in the CDR3. The CDR3 sequence is CASRPPDTSNQPQHF. The CDR3 DNA is TGTGCCAGTAGGCCCCCGGACACCAGCAATCAGCCCCAGCATTTT. Together with reference TRBV19 and TRBJ1-5, the CDR3 gives the full variable domain: DGGITQSPKYLFRKEGQNVTLSCEQNLNHDAMYWYRQDPGQGLRLIYYSQIVNDFQKGDIAEGYSVSREKKESFPLTVTSAQKNPTAFYLCASRPPDTSNQPQHFGDGTRLSIL.

This chain links TRBV27 with TRBJ2-7; no clear D. The CDR3 loop spans 15 amino acids. Per the germline V gene, CDR1 is MNHEY and CDR2 is SMNVEV (reference sequence). Between the trimmed V and J ends, which lost 5 bases and 0 bases, there was a span of 14 bases. The CDR3 region is CASSPDTESSYEQYF. The CDR3 DNA is TGTGCCAGCAGTCCCGACACCGAATCCTCCTACGAGCAGTACTTC.

The rearrangement joins TRBV7-8 to TRBJ2-7; tentatively, D is TRBD1 (6 bases). V lost 7 bases and J 1 base, leaving 17 bases between the germline ends. Germline loops: CDR1 SGHVS, CDR2 FQNEAQ. The CDR3 is made up of 15 amino acids. The CDR3 loop is CASTRTGRLSYEQYF. CDR3 coding DNA: TGTGCCAGCACCCGTACAGGGCGCCTTTCCTACGAGCAGTACTTC. The full variable domain, completed using reference TRBV7-8 and TRBJ2-7, is GAGVSQSPRYKVAKRGQDVALRCDPISGHVSLFWYQQALGQGPEFLTYFQNEAQLDKSGLPSDRFFAERPEGSVSTLKIQRTQQEDSAVYLCASTRTGRLSYEQYFGPGTRLTVT.

V gene TRBV2 combines with J gene TRBJ2-1, with 14 bases identical to TRBD2. The germline CDR1 and CDR2 sequences are SNHLY and FYNNEI. Trimming cost V 6 bases and J 2 bases; bases outside gene matches: 6. The CDR3 sequence is 17 residues long. CDR3 sequence: CASSEGLAGVPYNEQFF. CDR3 nucleotides: TGTGCCAGCAGCGAGGGACTAGCGGGAGTTCCCTACAATGAGCAGTTCTTC.

The rearrangement uses TRBV4-3 and TRBJ2-5; tentative D call: TRBD1 (5 bases). The CDR3 extends over 16 amino acids. The ends were cut back, 0 bases at V and 2 bases at J, with 13 bases in the middle. Germline CDR1 LGHNA, CDR2 YSLEER. The CDR3 spells CASSQDRTISQETQYF. The CDR3 DNA reads as TGCGCCAGCAGCCAAGATCGGACAATATCTCAAGAGACCCAGTACTTC.

This chain uses TRBV7-2 with TRBJ1-5; 7 positions agree with TRBD1. Germline CDR1 SGHTA, CDR2 FQGNSA. Trimming took 4 bases from V and 9 from J; bases not matched to a gene: 9. The CDR3 contains 14 residues. The CDR3: CASSWTGGIGPQHF. In DNA, the CDR3 is TGTGCCAGCAGCTGGACAGGAGGAATCGGGCCCCAGCATTTT. The full variable domain, rest sourced from reference TRBV7-2 and TRBJ1-5, is GAGVSQSPSNKVTEKGKDVELRCDPISGHTALYWYRQSLGQGLEFLIYFQGNSAPDKSGLPSDRFSAERTGGSVSTLTIQRTQQEDSAVYLCASSWTGGIGPQHFGDGTRLSIL.

The chain carries TRBV7-9 and TRBJ2-1; possibly TRBD2 for D (6 bases). This CDR3 region has 17 residues. The V end lost 5 bases, the J end lost 4 bases, and 21 bases lay between the germline ends. The germline V gene encodes CDR1 SEHNR and CDR2 FQNEAQ (reference sequence). CDR3: CASSKIWLASDYNEQFF. The CDR3, as DNA: TGTGCCAGCAGCAAAATCTGGCTAGCGAGTGATTACAATGAGCAGTTCTTC.